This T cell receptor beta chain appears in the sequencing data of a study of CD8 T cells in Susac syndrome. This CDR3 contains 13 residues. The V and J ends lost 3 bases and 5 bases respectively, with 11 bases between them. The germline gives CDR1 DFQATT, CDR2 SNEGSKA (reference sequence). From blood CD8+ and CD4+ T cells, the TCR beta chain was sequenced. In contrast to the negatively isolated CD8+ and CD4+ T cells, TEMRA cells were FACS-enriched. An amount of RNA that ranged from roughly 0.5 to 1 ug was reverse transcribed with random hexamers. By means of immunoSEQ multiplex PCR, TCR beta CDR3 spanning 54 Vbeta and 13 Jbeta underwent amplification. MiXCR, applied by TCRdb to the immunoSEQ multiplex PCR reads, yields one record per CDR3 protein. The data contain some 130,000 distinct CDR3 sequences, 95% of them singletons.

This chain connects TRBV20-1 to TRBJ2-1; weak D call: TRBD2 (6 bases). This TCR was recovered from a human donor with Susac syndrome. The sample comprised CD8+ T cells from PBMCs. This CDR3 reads CSARGTSNNEQFF. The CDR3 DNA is TGCAGTGCTAGGGGGACTTCGAACAATGAGCAGTTCTTC.